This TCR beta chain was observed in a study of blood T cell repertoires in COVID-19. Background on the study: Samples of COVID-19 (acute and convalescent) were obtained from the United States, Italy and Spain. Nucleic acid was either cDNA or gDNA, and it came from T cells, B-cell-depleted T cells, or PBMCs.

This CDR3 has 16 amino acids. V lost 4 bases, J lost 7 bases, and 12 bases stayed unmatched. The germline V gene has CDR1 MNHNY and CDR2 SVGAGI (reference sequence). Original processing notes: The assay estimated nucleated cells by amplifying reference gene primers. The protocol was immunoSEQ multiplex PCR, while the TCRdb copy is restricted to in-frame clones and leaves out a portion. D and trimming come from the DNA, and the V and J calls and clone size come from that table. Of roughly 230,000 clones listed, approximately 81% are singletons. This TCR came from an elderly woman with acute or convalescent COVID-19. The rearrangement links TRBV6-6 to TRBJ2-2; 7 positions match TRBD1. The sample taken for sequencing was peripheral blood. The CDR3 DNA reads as TGTGCCAGCAGTTTTGGTCGGGACAGTAACCGCGGGGAGCTGTTTTTT. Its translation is CASSFGRDSNRGELFF.